These T cell receptor beta chains were read from a single sample in a study of OX40 agonist ivuxolimab in advanced cancers. Clones were read by immunoSEQ multiplex PCR, and TCRdb kept only the in-frame ones, dropping some. Of approximately 48,000 clones listed, 80% were seen once; the top ten hold 3% to 5%. The material was CD4+ or CD8+ T cells sorted from blood, obtained in a trial of the OX40 agonist ivuxolimab. The receptor set was obtained from an adult with an advanced solid tumor such as melanoma, head and neck, liver or kidney cancer. CDR3s include the opening cysteine and the closing phenylalanine or tryptophan. The D gene is left open where the match is weak. The size of a clone is reported for some rows only, either as once, few or many, or as a class for expanded clones.

TRBJ2-2 | TRBV4-1 | . | . | 14 | TGCGCCAGCAGCCAAGACGTCACAAACGGGGAGCTGTTTTTT | CASSQDVTNGELFF
TRBJ2-3 | TRBV5-6 | . | . | 16 | TGTGCCAGCAGCACGGAATACGCCTTTGGCACAGATACGCAGTATTTT | CASSTEYAFGTDTQYF
TRBJ2-1 | TRBV7-2 | few | . | 12 | TGTGCCAGCAGCTTAGAAGGCGATGTTGCGTTCTTC | CASSLEGDVAFF
TRBJ1-2 | TRBV30 | once | . | 15 | TGTGCCTGGAGTGTACCGGCATCTCTTAACTATGGCTACACCTTC | CAWSVPASLNYGYTF
TRBJ2-3 | TRBV2 | . | TRBD2 | 15 | TGTGCCAGCAGTGACACTAGCGGGAGTGGAAATACGCAGTATTTT | CASSDTSGSGNTQYF
TRBJ2-3 | TRBV7-9 | . | . | 16 | TGTGCCAGCAGCCCCCAGGTAGCGACTAGCACAGATACGCAGTATTTT | CASSPQVATSTDTQYF
TRBJ1-5 | TRBV7-6 | . | . | 16 | TGTGCCAGCAGCCCGGATCAGGGACTTAGCAATCAGCCCCAGCATTTT | CASSPDQGLSNQPQHF
TRBJ1-2 | TRBV2 | medium-sized | TRBD1 | 14 | TGTGCCAGCCGCCGGGGGGACAGGGTAGATGGCTACACCTTC | CASRRGDRVDGYTF
TRBJ1-1 | TRBV9 | once | . | 15 | TGTGCCAGCAGCGTAGGGGTAGCGGTCGGGACTGAAGCTTTCTTT | CASSVGVAVGTEAFF
TRBJ2-5 | TRBV6-1 | . | . | 16 | TGTGCCAGCAGTGATTTATGGCGGGGTTACCAAGAGACCCAGTACTTC | CASSDLWRGYQETQYF
TRBJ1-6 | TRBV28 | once | . | 14 | TGTGCCAGCAGTAATGGACAGCCGAATTCACCCCTCCACTTT | CASSNGQPNSPLHF
TRBJ2-1 | TRBV15 | . | . | 15 | TGTGCCACCAGCAGAGTGGGGAACTCCTACAATGAGCAGTTCTTC | CATSRVGNSYNEQFF
TRBJ2-3 | TRBV6-1 | . | TRBD2 | 14 | TGTGCCAGCTGGCTAGCGGGGGCCACAGATACGCAGTATTTT | CASWLAGATDTQYF
TRBJ1-2 | TRBV6-1 | . | . | 13 | TGTGCCAGCAGGGTACAGAGTAACTATGGCTACACCTTC | CASRVQSNYGYTF
TRBJ1-5 | TRBV12-5 | . | TRBD1 | 17 | TGTGCTAGTGGTCTTTATGTGGGACAGGGGGTGGATCAGCCCCAGCATTTT | CASGLYVGQGVDQPQHF
TRBJ1-5 | TRBV6-6 | . | . | 14 | TGTGCCAGCACCGGGGGGGGCCGCAATCAGCCCCAGCATTTT | CASTGGGRNQPQHF
TRBJ2-2 | TRBV4-1 | . | . | 16 | TGCGCCAGCAGCCTTGCCCTCCCCCAGAACACCGGGGAGCTGTTTTTT | CASSLALPQNTGELFF
TRBJ1-1 | TRBV7-9 | . | TRBD1 | 15 | TGTGCCAGCAGCTTAGCGATCCGGCAGGGGGCTGAAGCTTTCTTT | CASSLAIRQGAEAFF
TRBJ2-7 | TRBV19 | . | . | 15 | TGTGCCAGTAGTATCGGACTCCCTTTAGTTGACGAGCAGTACTTC | CASSIGLPLVDEQYF
TRBJ1-4 | TRBV15 | once | . | 16 | TGTGCCACCAGCAGAAAACCACAGGGCTTAGGTGAAAAACTGTTTTTT | CATSRKPQGLGEKLFF
TRBJ1-6 | TRBV6-5 | . | . | 14 | TGTGCCAGCAGTTACTCCAGGGGACATTCACCCCTCCACTTT | CASSYSRGHSPLHF
TRBJ2-7 | TRBV5-1 | . | . | 12 | TGCGCCAGCAGCTTGGACGTTTACGAGCAGTACTTC | CASSLDVYEQYF
TRBJ2-1 | TRBV27 | . | TRBD2 | 14 | TGTGCCAGCAGTTTACTAGCGGGGATCAATGAGCAGTTCTTC | CASSLLAGINEQFF
TRBJ1-1 | TRBV18 | once | TRBD1 | 15 | TGTGCCAGCTCACCACGCCAGGGGGTCAACACTGAAGCTTTCTTT | CASSPRQGVNTEAFF
TRBJ2-7 | TRBV5-3 | . | . | 15 | TGTGCCAGCAGCTTAAGGACAGAGGCTCTCTACGAGCAGTACTTC | CASSLRTEALYEQYF
TRBJ1-1 | TRBV19 | . | . | 15 | TGTGCCAGTACCAGGCCCCGGGGCCCGAACACTGAAGCTTTCTTT | CASTRPRGPNTEAFF
TRBJ1-1 | TRBV4-2 | . | . | 14 | TGTGCCAGCAGCTTCGGGACGCTGAACACTGAAGCTTTCTTT | CASSFGTLNTEAFF
TRBJ2-4 | TRBV15 | . | . | 13 | TGTGCCACCAGCGGGGGAGCCAAAAACATTCAGTACTTC | CATSGGAKNIQYF
TRBJ2-2 | TRBV28 | . | TRBD2 | 16 | TGTGCCAGCAGTTCCCCCCGCGGGAGAGACACCGGGGAGCTGTTTTTT | CASSSPRGRDTGELFF
TRBJ1-5 | TRBV28 | . | . | 16 | TGTGCCAGCAGTTTCGACACAGTCCATAGCAATCAGCCCCAGCATTTT | CASSFDTVHSNQPQHF
TRBJ2-7 | TRBV27 | . | . | 12 | TGTGCCAGCAGTTCCCCCTCCTACGAGCAGTACTTC | CASSSPSYEQYF
TRBJ2-7 | TRBV5-5 | . | . | 13 | TGTGCCAGCAGCCCGGGACGGACCTACGAGCAGTACTTC | CASSPGRTYEQYF
TRBJ1-2 | TRBV28 | once | TRBD1 | 15 | TGTGCCAGCAGTTCCCGGGACAGTGGGAGCTATGGCTACACCTTC | CASSSRDSGSYGYTF
TRBJ1-6 | TRBV7-2 | . | . | 14 | TGTGCCAGCAGCTTATCACTGCAGGGTTCACCCCTCCACTTT | CASSLSLQGSPLHF
TRBJ1-3 | TRBV2 | . | TRBD1 | 16 | TGTGCCAGCAGTGAGTCCAGGGGGGTATTTGGAAACACCATATATTTT | CASSESRGVFGNTIYF
TRBJ2-7 | TRBV19 | . | TRBD1 | 13 | TGTGCCAGTAAAGGGACAGGGTCCTACGAGCAGTACTTC | CASKGTGSYEQYF
TRBJ2-5 | TRBV27 | . | . | 14 | TGTGCCAGCAGTTTTGGGCGGAAACAAGAGACCCAGTACTTC | CASSFGRKQETQYF
TRBJ2-3 | TRBV27 | . | . | 16 | TGTGCCAGCAGTTTTCGAGTAGCGGTCCGACCAGATACGCAGTATTTT | CASSFRVAVRPDTQYF
TRBJ2-1 | TRBV15 | . | . | 13 | TGTGCCACCAGTGCGGGTGGGGGCAATGAGCAGTTCTTC | CATSAGGGNEQFF
TRBJ2-5 | TRBV5-1 | . | . | 14 | TGCGCCAGCAGCCCCCGACAGTTGTGGGAGACCCAGTACTTC | CASSPRQLWETQYF
TRBJ2-7 | TRBV18 | . | . | 14 | TGTGCCAGCTCACCACCGATCGGCTCCTACGAGCAGTACTTC | CASSPPIGSYEQYF
TRBJ2-1 | TRBV6-5 | . | . | 13 | TGTGCCAGTCGGCGAAGCTCCTACAATGAGCAGTTCTTC | CASRRSSYNEQFF
TRBJ1-2 | TRBV10-1 | few | . | 13 | TGCGCCAGCAGTGCAGGTCGGCAGCTCGGCTACACCTTC | CASSAGRQLGYTF
TRBJ1-5 | TRBV18 | . | . | 13 | TGTGCCAGCTCACCGACAGCTAATCAGCCCCAGCATTTT | CASSPTANQPQHF
TRBJ2-5 | TRBV9 | once | . | 15 | TGTGCCAGCAGCGTAGGAGACAGGACCCAAGAGACCCAGTACTTC | CASSVGDRTQETQYF
TRBJ2-1 | TRBV7-2 | . | . | 12 | TGTGCCAGCAGCTTAGATTTCGGGAGCAAGTTCTTC | CASSLDFGSKFF
TRBJ1-4 | TRBV7-2 | . | TRBD1 | 15 | TGTGCCAGCAGCTTCGGGACAGCAACTAATGAAAAACTGTTTTTT | CASSFGTATNEKLFF
TRBJ2-3 | TRBV5-1 | . | . | 15 | TGCGCCAGCAGCTTGGGGGGATCAGGCGGAGATGCGCAGTATTTT | CASSLGGSGGDAQYF
TRBJ2-3 | TRBV14 | . | . | 14 | TGTGCCAGCAGCCAAGATCACAGCACAGATACGCAGTATTTT | CASSQDHSTDTQYF
TRBJ2-7 | TRBV7-2 | . | . | 15 | TGTGCCAGCAGCCGAAGGAGGAATTTGGATTACGAGCAGTACTTC | CASSRRRNLDYEQYF
TRBJ2-5 | TRBV27 | . | . | 14 | TGTGCCAGCAGTTTCTGGGACCGCCAAGAGACCCAGTACTTC | CASSFWDRQETQYF
TRBJ1-2 | TRBV19 | . | . | 15 | TGTGCCAGTAGTATAGATCATCGGGTGAACTATGGCTACACCTTC | CASSIDHRVNYGYTF
TRBJ1-4 | TRBV5-1 | . | TRBD1 | 15 | TGCGCCAGCAGCTTGGTACTCGGACAGGGTGAAAAACTGTTTTTT | CASSLVLGQGEKLFF
TRBJ1-1 | TRBV29-1 | . | . | 13 | TGCAGCGGACTGTGGCAGCCCAACACTGAAGCTTTCTTT | CSGLWQPNTEAFF